Shown below are 25 T cell receptor beta chains from a single sample sequenced in a study of patients and donors after allogeneic stem cell transplantation. TCRdb reprocessed the RT-PCR reads via MiXCR and lists one record per CDR3 protein. The sample has over 150,000 distinct CDR3 sequences; 35% to 50% are singletons. Sample: blood, either unsorted or a sorted T cell fraction (not recorded which). The receptor source for this set is a human donor who was either an allogeneic HSCT recipient or a stem cell or donor lymphocyte infusion donor (not recorded which). It is not recorded whose cells these are; they may come from a transplant donor.

This clonotype was counted between two and nine times. The rearrangement joins TRBV7-9 to TRBJ1-1; D ambiguous. This CDR3 has 13 amino acids. V lost 4 bases, J lost 6 bases, and 12 bases lay in between. Germline V lookup: CDR1 SEHNR, CDR2 FQNEAQ (reference sequence). CDR3 protein: CASSSRELPEAFF. For the CDR3, the DNA is TGTGCCAGCAGCTCAAGGGAGTTACCTGAAGCTTTCTTT. Full variable domain (remainder filled in from reference TRBV7-9 and TRBJ1-1): DTGVSQNPRHKITKRGQNVTFRCDPISEHNRLYWYRQTLGQGPEFLTYFQNEAQLEKSRLLSDRFSAERPKGSFSTLEIQRTEQGDSAMYLCASSSRELPEAFFGQGTRLTVV.

J is TRBJ2-7 and V is TRBV25-1, with TRBD1 identical over 8 bases. The CDR3 contains 14 residues. CDR1 is MGHDK, CDR2 SYGVNS, per germline. Germline trimming cut 2 bases from V and 3 bases from J; bases unmatched to any gene: 3. CDR3 region: CASSERTGLYEQYF. The CDR3, as DNA: TGTGCCAGCAGTGAAAGGACAGGGCTCTACGAGCAGTACTTC.

CDR3 region: CASSAHPLASGSTDTQYF. CDR3 DNA: TGTGCCAGCAGCGCACATCCCCTCGCTAGCGGTAGCACAGATACGCAGTATTTT. The chain joins TRBV9 to TRBJ2-3; 7 bases are a match to TRBD2. Germline lookup yields CDR1 SGDLS and CDR2 YYNGEE. This CDR3 has 18 residues. The junction had 13 bases not matched to a gene; V was cut back by 3 bases and J by 0 bases.

In this sample, this clonotype turned up a few times. The chain couples TRBV14 to TRBJ1-1, with 7 bases aligning to TRBD1. The germline V gene encodes CDR1 SGHDN and CDR2 FVKESK. V gave up 2 bases and J gave up 5 bases; unmatched junction bases: 8. This CDR3 has 15 amino acids. CDR3: CASSQWTGLQTEAFF. The CDR3 DNA sequence: TGTGCCAGCAGCCAATGGACAGGCCTTCAGACTGAAGCTTTCTTT.

This rearrangement joins TRBV27 to TRBJ1-2; 8 positions agree with TRBD1. This CDR3 region has 16 residues. CDR1 is MNHEY, CDR2 SMNVEV, per germline (reference sequence). V lost 6 bases to trimming and J lost 4 bases; unmatched junction nucleotides: 13. CDR3 sequence: CASRRQGIVEAYGYTF. The DNA of the CDR3 is TGTGCCAGCAGGCGACAGGGGATCGTTGAGGCCTATGGCTACACCTTC.

V usage is TRBV7-2 and J usage is TRBJ2-1; D remains ambiguous. Germline loops: CDR1 SGHTA, CDR2 FQGNSA. V shed 5 bases and J shed 9 bases, with 8 bases lying between them. The length of the CDR3 is 11 residues. The CDR3 sequence: CASSPWGEQFF. CDR3 DNA: TGTGCCAGCAGCCCCTGGGGTGAGCAGTTCTTC.

The genes are TRBV7-6 and TRBJ2-7; 11 bases agree with TRBD2. The junction had 5 bases not matched to a gene; V was cut back by 1 base and J by 6 bases. Germline CDR1 SGHVS, CDR2 FNYEAQ. The length of the CDR3 is 15 residues. The CDR3 bases are TGTGCCAGCAGCTTAGGTCTAGCGGGAGGCGGCGAGCAGTACTTC. Encoded protein: CASSLGLAGGGEQYF.

This chain uses TRBV3-1 with TRBJ2-1; possibly TRBD2 for D (6 bases). The CDR3 loop spans 16 amino acids. V was trimmed by 3 bases and J by 1 base, leaving 13 bases between them. CDR1 is LGHDT, CDR2 YNNKEL, per germline (reference sequence). The CDR3 here is CASSHLAELSYNEQFF. CDR3 coding DNA: TGTGCCAGCAGCCACTTAGCGGAACTATCCTACAATGAGCAGTTCTTC.

The chain combines TRBV10-3 with TRBJ2-7, with 7 bases matching TRBD2. Trimming took 3 bases from V and 3 from J; bases not matched to a gene: 8. CDR1 ENHRY and CDR2 SYGVKD come from the germline V gene. This CDR3 comprises 15 residues. CDR3 residues: CAISEPGLSLYEQYF. The CDR3 region has the DNA TGTGCCATCAGTGAACCGGGACTATCGCTCTACGAGCAGTACTTC.

The chain carries TRBV6-2 or TRBV6-3 and TRBJ2-7; weak D call: TRBD2 (6 bases). Trimming cost V 5 bases and J 6 bases, with 17 bases left between them. The CDR3 runs to 14 residues. Germline CDR1 reads MNHEY; CDR2 reads SVGEGT. The CDR3 DNA is TGTGCCAGCAGTGCCGAAGGTCGGACTACCGAGCAGTACTTC. Protein product: CASSAEGRTTEQYF.

This sequence joins TRBV9 and TRBJ1-1; maybe TRBD1 (5 bases). V lost 4 bases, J lost 3 bases, and 25 bases lay in between. CDR1 SGDLS and CDR2 YYNGEE come from the germline V gene. The CDR3 extends over 18 amino acids. CDR3 sequence reads: CASSPTPGAGNGDTEAFF. CDR3 sequence (DNA): TGTGCCAGCAGCCCGACCCCCGGGGCTGGAAATGGAGACACTGAAGCTTTCTTT.

At least ten counts were recorded for this clonotype. The rearrangement links TRBV5-1 to TRBJ1-5; 7 bases are shared with TRBD1. The CDR3 loop spans 13 amino acids. The germline CDR1 and CDR2 sequences are SGHRS and YFSETQ. Germline trimming cut 7 bases from V and 5 bases from J; bases unmatched to any gene: 6. The chain's CDR3 is CASRTGSDQPQHF. The CDR3 DNA follows: TGCGCCAGCCGGACAGGCTCAGATCAGCCCCAGCATTTT.

This clonotype has more than one count but fewer than ten. The V gene is TRBV9, the J gene TRBJ1-5; no reliable D call. Germline assignment: CDR1 SGDLS and CDR2 YYNGEE. Trimming removed 6 bases from V and 0 bases from J, with 4 bases in between. The CDR3 sequence is 12 residues long. The CDR3 DNA reads TGTGCCAGCATAGCTAGCAATCAGCCCCAGCATTTT. Translating it yields CASIASNQPQHF. Full variable domain (rest looked up from reference TRBV9 and TRBJ1-5): DSGVTQTPKHLITATGQRVTLRCSPRSGDLSVYWYQQSLDQGLQFLIQYYNGEERAKGNILERFSAQQFPDLHSELNLSSLELGDSALYFCASIASNQPQHFGDGTRLSIL.

CDR3 region: CASIGTGGGETQYF. In nucleotides, the CDR3 is TGTGCCAGCATCGGGACAGGGGGTGGAGAGACCCAGTACTTC. The gene calls are TRBV12-3 or TRBV12-4 and TRBJ2-5; 11 bases align to TRBD1. The CDR3 covers 14 residues. Trimming took 7 bases from V and 4 from J; bases not matched to a gene: 5.

This clonotype was counted a few times. The J gene is TRBJ2-7, the V gene TRBV5-1; D call uncertain. V was pared by 0 bases and J by 2 bases, with 6 bases between. Germline V gene lookup returns CDR1 SGHRS and CDR2 YFSETQ. The CDR3 consists of 13 residues. The CDR3 DNA reads TGCGCCAGCAGCTTGGATAGACCCTACGAGCAGTACTTC. It specifies CASSLDRPYEQYF.

This chain joins TRBV7-9 and TRBJ2-5, with 7 bases lining up with TRBD2. The CDR3 totals 17 residues. V gave up 5 bases and J gave up 5 bases; unmatched junction bases: 17. The germline V gene encodes CDR1 SEHNR and CDR2 FQNEAQ (reference sequence). The DNA of the CDR3 is TGTGCCAGCAGCCGCCCGACTAGCCCAGGAGTAGGTGAGACCCAGTACTTC. Protein sequence: CASSRPTSPGVGETQYF.

The rearrangement links TRBV6-6 to TRBJ1-5; D gene unclear. V lost 0 bases to trimming and J lost 6 bases, with 12 bases between them. Per the germline V gene, CDR1 is MNHNY and CDR2 is SVGAGI (reference sequence). The CDR3 contains 15 residues. The CDR3 here is CASSYSQSSGQPQHF. CDR3 DNA sequence: TGTGCCAGCAGTTACTCCCAGAGTTCGGGTCAGCCCCAGCATTTT.

This clonotype was seen a few times. This sequence joins TRBV27 and TRBJ1-5; 10 positions agree with TRBD1. V trimming: 6 bases; J trimming: 6 bases; junction bases outside the gene matches: 11. The CDR3 is 16 residues long. Germline V gives CDR1 MNHEY, CDR2 SMNVEV (reference sequence). CDR3 nucleotide sequence: TGTGCCAGCAGCGCCTTCGGACAGGGGGGCCTTCAGCCCCAGCATTTT. Its translation is CASSAFGQGGLQPQHF.

This clonotype was observed a handful of times. CDR3 protein: CASSHLRTSGRNEQFF. Written as DNA, the CDR3 is TGTGCCAGCAGCCATCTGAGGACTAGCGGGAGGAATGAGCAGTTCTTC. The rearrangement uses TRBV3-1 and TRBJ2-1; 14 bases fit TRBD2. CDR1 and CDR2 (germline): LGHDT, YNNKEL (reference sequence). The CDR3 spans 16 residues. V was clipped by 3 bases and J by 7 bases; unmatched bases: 5.

The chain employs TRBV12-3 or TRBV12-4 and TRBJ2-5; possible D gene TRBD2, 6 bases. V shed 3 bases and J shed 7 bases, with 12 bases lying between them. The CDR3 has 13 amino acids. For the CDR3, the DNA is TGTGCCAGCAGTTTTATGGTGGGGGGGACCCAGTACTTC. Protein product: CASSFMVGGTQYF.

There are many counts of this clonotype. The chain employs TRBV7-2 and TRBJ1-6; TRBD1 might be the D (5 bases). The V gene's germline CDR1 is SGHTA and CDR2 FQGNSA. This CDR3 region has 17 residues. Trimming cost V 1 base and J 7 bases, with 17 bases left between them. The CDR3 loop reads CASSLGAEGLTNSPLHF. In nucleotides, the CDR3 is TGTGCCAGCAGCTTAGGGGCAGAGGGACTGACCAATTCACCCCTCCACTTT.

V gene TRBV9 combines with J gene TRBJ1-6, with TRBD1 identical over 7 bases. The CDR3 runs 16 residues. V lost 4 bases, J lost 4 bases, and 8 bases stayed unmatched. Germline CDR1 is SGDLS and CDR2 is YYNGEE. CDR3 sequence (DNA): TGTGCCAGCAGCCAAGGGACAGCCCGTTATAATTCACCCCTCCACTTT. It is translated as CASSQGTARYNSPLHF. The full variable domain, its missing parts supplied by reference TRBV9 and TRBJ1-6, is DSGVTQTPKHLITATGQRVTLRCSPRSGDLSVYWYQQSLDQGLQFLIQYYNGEERAKGNILERFSAQQFPDLHSELNLSSLELGDSALYFCASSQGTARYNSPLHFGNGTRLTVT.

The V gene is TRBV25-1, the J gene TRBJ1-2, with a tentative D call TRBD1 (5 bases). Trimming took 1 base from V and 10 from J, leaving 19 bases between them. The CDR3 is made up of 15 amino acids. Per germline, CDR1 MGHDK and CDR2 SYGVNS. The CDR3 sequence: CASSELARAREDYTF. The CDR3 DNA sequence: TGTGCCAGCAGTGAATTAGCGCGTGCCAGGGAGGACTACACCTTC.

This clonotype is a singleton in its sample. The CDR3 loop is CASSSSTSGRNEQYF. CDR3 bases: TGTGCCAGCAGTTCATCGACTAGCGGGAGAAACGAGCAGTACTTC. The chain links TRBV27 to TRBJ2-7; 12 bases line up with TRBD2. The CDR3 covers 15 residues. J was trimmed by 5 bases and V by 4 bases; bases with no gene match: 6. The V gene's germline CDR1 is MNHEY and CDR2 SMNVEV (reference sequence).

V usage is TRBV7-6 and J usage is TRBJ2-2; perhaps TRBD2 as D (5 bases). Germline V gene lookup returns CDR1 SGHVS and CDR2 FNYEAQ. Trimming stripped 1 base from V and 1 base from J, with 10 bases between. The CDR3 length is 16 residues. Written as DNA, the CDR3 is TGTGCCAGCAGCTTAGGCCTAGGAGGGAACACCGGGGAGCTGTTTTTT. Amino acid sequence: CASSLGLGGNTGELFF.